This T cell receptor (beta chain) was sequenced for a study of shared T cell receptors in the human thymus. Produced via immunoSEQ multiplex PCR; TCRdb's table is partial and in-frame only. The sample lists approximately 490,000 clones, around 82% occurring once. These data were also reused for a study on human thymus T cells.

The origin of this receptor is a boy under two years old with a congenital heart defect. Sequenced sample: thymocytes.

CDR3 nucleotides: TGCAGCGTGGGGGAGAGGGACAGCTACGAGCAGTACTTC. This translates into CSVGERDSYEQYF. The V and J genes are TRBV29-1 and TRBJ2-7; 7 bases are a match to TRBD1. From germline, CDR1 is SQVTM and CDR2 ANQGSEA. The CDR3 covers 13 residues. V shed 6 bases and J 3 bases; nucleotides not matched to a gene: 8.